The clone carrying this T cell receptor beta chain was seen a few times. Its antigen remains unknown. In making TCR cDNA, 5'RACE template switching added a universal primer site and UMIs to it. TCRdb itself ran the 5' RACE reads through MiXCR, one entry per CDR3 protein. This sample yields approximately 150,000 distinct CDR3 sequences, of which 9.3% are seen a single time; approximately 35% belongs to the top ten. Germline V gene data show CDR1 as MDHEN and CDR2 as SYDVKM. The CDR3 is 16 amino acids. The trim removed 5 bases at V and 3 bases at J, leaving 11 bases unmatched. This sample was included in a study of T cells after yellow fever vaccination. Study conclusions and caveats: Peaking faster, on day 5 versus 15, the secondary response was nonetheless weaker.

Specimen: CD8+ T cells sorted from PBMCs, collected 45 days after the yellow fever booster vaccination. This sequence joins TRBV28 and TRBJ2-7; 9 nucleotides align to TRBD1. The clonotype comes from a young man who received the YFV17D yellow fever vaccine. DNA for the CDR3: TGTGCCAGCAGTACCACCGGGACAGGGATTTTCTACGAGCAGTACTTC. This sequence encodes CASSTTGTGIFYEQYF.